The clone carrying this TCR beta chain was counted a few times. This sample was taken from a study of blood T cells in healthy people across ages. Germline V gene lookup returns CDR1 SGHTA and CDR2 FQGNSA. The V end lost 1 base, the J end lost 1 base, and 7 bases lay between the germline ends. The CDR3 covers 15 residues. With a J-beta primer mix and a sample-barcoded 5' primer, a second PCR ran roughly 7 to 11 cycles. A template-switch adaptor with 12 random nucleotides tagged each cDNA molecule. TCRdb independently ran MiXCR on the 5' RACE reads; one entry per CDR3 protein. The data contain 790,000 or so distinct CDR3 sequences, about 46% of them seen just once; the ten biggest clones take up roughly 18%. Total RNA was isolated from each sample in quantities of at least 6 micrograms.

The rearrangement links TRBV7-2 to TRBJ2-2; D is unclear. Sequencing input: blood. The sequence came from a man older than 75 in good health. CDR3 in amino acids: CASSLEWRNTGELFF. The CDR3 DNA sequence: TGTGCCAGCAGCTTAGAATGGCGGAACACCGGGGAGCTGTTTTTT. Supplemented by reference TRBV7-2 and TRBJ2-2, the full variable domain reads GAGVSQSPSNKVTEKGKDVELRCDPISGHTALYWYRQSLGQGLEFLIYFQGNSAPDKSGLPSDRFSAERTGGSVSTLTIQRTQQEDSAVYLCASSLEWRNTGELFFGEGSRLTVL.